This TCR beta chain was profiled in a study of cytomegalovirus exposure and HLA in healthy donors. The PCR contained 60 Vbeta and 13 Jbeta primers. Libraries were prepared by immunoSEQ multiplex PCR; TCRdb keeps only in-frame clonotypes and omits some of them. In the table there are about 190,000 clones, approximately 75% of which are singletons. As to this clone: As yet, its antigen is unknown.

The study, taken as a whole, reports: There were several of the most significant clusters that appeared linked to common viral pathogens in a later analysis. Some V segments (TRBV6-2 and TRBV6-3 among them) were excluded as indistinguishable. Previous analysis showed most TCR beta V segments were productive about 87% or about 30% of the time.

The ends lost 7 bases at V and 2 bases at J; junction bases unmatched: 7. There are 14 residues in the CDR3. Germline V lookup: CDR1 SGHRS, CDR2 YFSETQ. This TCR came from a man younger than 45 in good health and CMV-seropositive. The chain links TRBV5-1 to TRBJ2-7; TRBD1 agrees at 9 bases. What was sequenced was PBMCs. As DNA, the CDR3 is TGCGCCAGCGGAACCGGGACAGGGACCTACGAGCAGTACTTC. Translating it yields CASGTGTGTYEQYF.